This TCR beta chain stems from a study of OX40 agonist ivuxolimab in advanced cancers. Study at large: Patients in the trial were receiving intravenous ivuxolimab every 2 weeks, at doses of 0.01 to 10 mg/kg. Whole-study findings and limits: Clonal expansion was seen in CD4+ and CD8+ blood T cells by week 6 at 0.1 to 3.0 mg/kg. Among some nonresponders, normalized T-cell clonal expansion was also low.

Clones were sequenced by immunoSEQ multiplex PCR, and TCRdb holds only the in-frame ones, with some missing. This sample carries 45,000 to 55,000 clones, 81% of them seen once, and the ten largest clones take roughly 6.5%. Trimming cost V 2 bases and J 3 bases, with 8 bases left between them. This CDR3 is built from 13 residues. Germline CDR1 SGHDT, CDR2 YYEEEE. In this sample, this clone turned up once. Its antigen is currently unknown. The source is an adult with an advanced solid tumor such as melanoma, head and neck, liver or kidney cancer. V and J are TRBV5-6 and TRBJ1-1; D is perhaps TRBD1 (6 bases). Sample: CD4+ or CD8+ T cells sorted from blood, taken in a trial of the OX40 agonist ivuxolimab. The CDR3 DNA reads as TGTGCCAGCAGCTTCGGACAGTACACTGAAGCTTTCTTT. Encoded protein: CASSFGQYTEAFF.